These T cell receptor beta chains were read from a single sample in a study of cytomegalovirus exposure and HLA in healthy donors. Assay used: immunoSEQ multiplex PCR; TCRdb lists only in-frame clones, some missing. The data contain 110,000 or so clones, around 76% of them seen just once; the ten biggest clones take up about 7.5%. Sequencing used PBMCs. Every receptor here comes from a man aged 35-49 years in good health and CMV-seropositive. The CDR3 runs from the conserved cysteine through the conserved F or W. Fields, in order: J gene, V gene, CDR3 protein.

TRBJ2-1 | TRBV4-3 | CASSQESGTRQNGQFF
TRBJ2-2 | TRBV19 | CASSTGIGELFF
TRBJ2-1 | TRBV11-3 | CASSAQARDSGGEQFF
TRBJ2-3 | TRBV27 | CASPKQQGSGSTDTQYF
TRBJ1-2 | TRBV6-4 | CASSETGVPGYTF
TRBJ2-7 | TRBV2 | CASKRGTALDEQYF
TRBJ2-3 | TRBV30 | CAWSVNRGALTDTQYF
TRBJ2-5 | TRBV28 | CASKETDWPETQYF
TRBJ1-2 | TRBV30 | CAWSVSGGQGYTF
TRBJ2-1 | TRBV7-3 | CARRTSGRINEQFF
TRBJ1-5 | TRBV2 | CASSEQGANQPQHF
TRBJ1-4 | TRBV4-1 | CASSQDTGTGGTTNEKLFF
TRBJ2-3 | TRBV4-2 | CASSQGGVSPDTQYF
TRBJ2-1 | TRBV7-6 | CASSPTGAWDEQFF
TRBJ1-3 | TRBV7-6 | CASSADRSSGNTIYF
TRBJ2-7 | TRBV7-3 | CASSPSGGASEQYF
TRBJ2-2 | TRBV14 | CASSLGTVNTGELFF
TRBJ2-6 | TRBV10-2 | CASAGSGANVLTF
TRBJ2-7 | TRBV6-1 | CASSPDRGQYEQYF
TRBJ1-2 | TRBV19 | CASLDRSIYGYTF
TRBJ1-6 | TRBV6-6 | CASSTGAGGLGSPLHF
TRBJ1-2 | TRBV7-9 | CASSLWDSYGYTF
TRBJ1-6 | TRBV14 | CASSQGQGANSPLHF
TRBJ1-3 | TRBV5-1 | CASSLAEHNKGAPGGNTIYF
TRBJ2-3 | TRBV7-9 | CASSYGLAETDTQYF
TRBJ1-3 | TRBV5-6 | CASSLEGGPGNTIYF
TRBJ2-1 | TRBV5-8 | CASSLGGPGTVPFF
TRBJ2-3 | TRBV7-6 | CASSLGLAGSADTQYF
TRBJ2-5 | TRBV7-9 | CASSQARTDRTQYF
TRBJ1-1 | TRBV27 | CASSKWTGNNTEAFF
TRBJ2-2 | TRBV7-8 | CASNQLTGGLTGELFF